This T cell receptor (beta chain) was retrieved from a study of Graves' ophthalmopathy and Graves' hyperthyroidism. As the template, RNA transcripts were used to amplify TCR beta CDR3 regions. HTBI primers primed a first-round RT-PCR, and a second-round multiplex PCR followed. In TCRdb, the multiplex PCR reads were re-called with MiXCR into one record per CDR3 protein. The data show more than 550,000 distinct CDR3 sequences, about 41% seen once. This clonotype was seen many times. The germline V gene encodes CDR1 SNHLY and CDR2 FYNNEI. The germline V and J ends were trimmed by 10 bases and 6 bases, with 16 bases remaining between them. This CDR3 has 13 amino acids. Ophthalmopathy was moderately-to-severely active, CAS at least 3, NOSPECS at least 4, lasting under 3 months. PBMCs were obtained from 9.5 to 10 ml of fresh peripheral blood.

Sequencing input: peripheral blood. This rearrangement joins TRBV2 to TRBJ1-5; tentative D call: TRBD1 (6 bases). This receptor was obtained from an adult man with Graves' ophthalmopathy. CDR3 nucleotides: TGTGCCACCCAAAGACAGGTTCGTCAGCCCCAGCATTTT. Its translation is CATQRQVRQPQHF.